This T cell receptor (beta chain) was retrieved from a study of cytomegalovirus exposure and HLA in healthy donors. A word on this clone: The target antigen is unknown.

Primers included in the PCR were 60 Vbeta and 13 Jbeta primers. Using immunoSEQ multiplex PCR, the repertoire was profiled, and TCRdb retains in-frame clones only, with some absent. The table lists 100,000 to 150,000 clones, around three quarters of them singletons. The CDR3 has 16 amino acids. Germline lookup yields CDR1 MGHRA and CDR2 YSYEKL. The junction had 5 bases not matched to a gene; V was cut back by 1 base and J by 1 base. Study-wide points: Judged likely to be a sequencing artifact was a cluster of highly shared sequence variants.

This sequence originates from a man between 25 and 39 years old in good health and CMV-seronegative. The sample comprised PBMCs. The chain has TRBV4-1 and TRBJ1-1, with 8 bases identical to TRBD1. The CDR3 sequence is CASSQAQGQGNTEAFF. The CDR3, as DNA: TGCGCCAGCAGCCAAGCCCAAGGACAGGGGAACACTGAAGCTTTCTTT.